This TCR beta chain was identified in a study of OX40 agonist ivuxolimab in advanced cancers. The study in broad terms: Ivuxolimab was a fully human IgG2 agonistic monoclonal antibody targeting the costimulatory receptor OX40 (CD134). Intravenous ivuxolimab was administered to patients every 2 weeks at six dose levels: 0.01, 0.1, 0.3, 1.5, 3 and 10 mg/kg. Of the approximately 54 patients in dose escalation, some 19 had hepatocellular carcinoma, about 15 had melanoma, 9 had renal cell carcinoma and 9 had head and neck cancer. In the dose-escalation cohort, around four fifths of patients were male, and the mean age was 60 years with a range of about 20 to 79. Prior anti-PD-1, anti-PD-L1 or anti-CTLA-4 therapy was permitted, and approximately 39% of dose-escalation patients had received checkpoint inhibitors. Partial responses were achieved by three dose-escalation patients, of whom one had hepatocellular carcinoma and two had cutaneous melanoma. The point of sequencing TCRbeta in the periphery was to test whether ivuxolimab changed TCR sequence diversity and drove clonal T-cell expansion. The paper covers the monotherapy dose-escalation part of the phase I ivuxolimab trial, which included N ≈ 52 patients. Overall study outcomes, separate from this receptor: Clonal expansion of both CD4+ and CD8+ blood T cells was observed from baseline to week 6 at doses 0.1 to 3.0 mg/kg. After ivuxolimab, CD8+ T cells had more expanded clones than CD4+ T cells on average. The antigen specificity of the clonally expanded peripheral T cells was not determined. In partial responders in the 0.1-3.0 mg/kg groups, normalized peripheral clonal expansion was found to be among the lowest, especially among CD8+ T cells. Low levels of normalized T-cell clonal expansion were also seen in some nonresponding patients.

Patients with autoimmune disease history or receiving systemic immunosuppression were excluded from the trial. Peripheral blood for TCR sequencing was drawn from every dose cohort at baseline, at cycle 4 day 1 and at cycle 7 day 1. The samples were taken from a phase I, first-in-human, multicenter, open-label dose-escalation trial of ivuxolimab. Adults with locally advanced or metastatic melanoma, renal cell carcinoma, hepatocellular carcinoma or head and neck squamous cell carcinoma were enrolled in the trial. Before TCR sequencing, CD4+ and CD8+ T cells were separately sorted from peripheral blood. Genomic DNA was isolated from the sorted cells so that the TCRbeta CDR3 region could be sequenced. The immunoSEQ Assay was used for sequencing of TCRbeta CDR3 regions. In its TCRdb copy, this immuneACCESS table keeps in-frame sequences only and misses some clones. Where compared with another copy, unresolved V genes explain less than half of these, and the others have no known cause. The sample table shows roughly 82,000 clones, and less than 85% are seen once. 0.75% to 1% of the sample lies in the top ten.

Trimming removed 7 bases from V and 9 bases from J; the gene matches leave 8 bases unexplained. Looking up the germline V gene yields CDR1 MNHNS and CDR2 SASEGT. From its cysteine to its phenylalanine, the CDR3 spans 14 amino acids. Only CDR3 DNA is held: 42 bases, read in frame from base 1. Comments on this clone: The clone's antigen remains unknown. Base-call qualities are not available, and no considerably larger clone is one nucleotide away.

The TCR sequence derives from an adult with an advanced solid tumor such as melanoma, head and neck, liver or kidney cancer. The sample was CD4+ or CD8+ T cells sorted from blood, taken in a trial of the OX40 agonist ivuxolimab. The rearranged segments are TRBV6-1 and TRBJ2-1; the central 11 bases match TRBD2. The CDR3 protein is CASKGTSGEFEQFF. The DNA sequence is as follows: TGTGCCAGCAAGGGGACTAGCGGCGAGTTTGAGCAGTTCTTC.